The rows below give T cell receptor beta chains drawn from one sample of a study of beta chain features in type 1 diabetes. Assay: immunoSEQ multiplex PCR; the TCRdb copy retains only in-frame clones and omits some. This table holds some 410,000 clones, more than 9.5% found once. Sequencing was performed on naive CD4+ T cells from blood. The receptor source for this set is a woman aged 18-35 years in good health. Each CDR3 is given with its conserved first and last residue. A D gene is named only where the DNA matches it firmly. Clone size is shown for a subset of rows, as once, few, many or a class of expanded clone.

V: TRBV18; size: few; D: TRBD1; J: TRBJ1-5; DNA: TGTGCCAGCGTGGGACAGCTCAATCAGCCCCAGCATTTT; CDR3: CASVGQLNQPQHF
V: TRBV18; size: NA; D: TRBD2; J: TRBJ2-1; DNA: TGTGCCAGCTCCGTAGCGGGAGCCAATGAGCAGTTCTTC; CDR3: CASSVAGANEQFF
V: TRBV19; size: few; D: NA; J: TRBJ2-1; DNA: TGTGCCAGTAGCCCAACCAGGCAGGGATGGCATGAGCAGTTCTTC; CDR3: CASSPTRQGWHEQFF
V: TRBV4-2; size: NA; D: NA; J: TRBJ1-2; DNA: TGTGCCAGCAGCCAAGGACAGGACGGCTATGGCTACACCTTC; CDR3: CASSQGQDGYGYTF
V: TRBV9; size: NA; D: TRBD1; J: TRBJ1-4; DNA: TGTGCCAGCAGCCGGGGACAGACAACAACTAATGAAAAACTGTTTTTT; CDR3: CASSRGQTTTNEKLFF
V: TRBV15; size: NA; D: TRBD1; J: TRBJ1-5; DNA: TGTGCCACCAGCAGAAGCCCAGGGGGAAGCAATCAGCCCCAGCATTTT; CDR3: CATSRSPGGSNQPQHF
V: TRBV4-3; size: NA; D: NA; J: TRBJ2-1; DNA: TGCGCCAGCAGCCAAGAAACAGGGTATCGCAATGAGCAGTTCTTC; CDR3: CASSQETGYRNEQFF
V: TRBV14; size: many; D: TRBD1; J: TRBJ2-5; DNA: TGTGCCAGCAGACCCAGGGGGAGTCGAGAGACCCAGTACTTC; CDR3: CASRPRGSRETQYF
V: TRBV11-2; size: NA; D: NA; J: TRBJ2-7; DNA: TGTGCCAGCAGCTTAGGGAGGGGGACAAACTACGAGCAGTACTTC; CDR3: CASSLGRGTNYEQYF
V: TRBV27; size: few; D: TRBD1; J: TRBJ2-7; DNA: TGTGCCAGCAGTTTGAGGGACAGGCCCTACGAGCAGTACTTC; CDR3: CASSLRDRPYEQYF
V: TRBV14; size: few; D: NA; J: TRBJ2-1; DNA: TGTGCCAGCAGTCGGGCGGGGGCCTCGAACAATGAGCAGTTCTTC; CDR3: CASSRAGASNNEQFF
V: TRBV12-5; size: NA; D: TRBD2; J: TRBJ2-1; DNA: TGTGCTAGTGCCCCCGGGCCTTATGCGGGGGGTTTCTTC; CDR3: CASAPGPYAGGFF
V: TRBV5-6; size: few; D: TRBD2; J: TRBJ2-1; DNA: TGTGCCAGCAGCTTTCTAGCGGGAGGGACCAATGAGCAGTTCTTC; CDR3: CASSFLAGGTNEQFF
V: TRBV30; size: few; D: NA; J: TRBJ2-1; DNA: TGTGCCTGGAGTGCCGACCTCTGGCGGGACAACCCTCGGAATGAGCAGTTCTTC; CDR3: CAWSADLWRDNPRNEQFF
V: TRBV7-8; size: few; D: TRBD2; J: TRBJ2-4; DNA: TGTGCCAGCAGCTTACCCCCGACTAGCCGGGGCTGGGGCATTCAGTACTTC; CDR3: CASSLPPTSRGWGIQYF
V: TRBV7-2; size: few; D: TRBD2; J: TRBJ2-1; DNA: TGTGCCAGCAGTTCAGGACTAGCAGCTTACAATGAGCAGTTCTTC; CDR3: CASSSGLAAYNEQFF
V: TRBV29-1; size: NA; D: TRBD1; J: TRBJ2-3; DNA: TGCAGCTATGACAGGGGAGGCACAGATACGCAGTATTTT; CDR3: CSYDRGGTDTQYF
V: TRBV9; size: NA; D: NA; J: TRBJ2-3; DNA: TGTGCCAGCAGCGTAGTGGGCTTCACAGATACGCAGTATTTT; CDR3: CASSVVGFTDTQYF
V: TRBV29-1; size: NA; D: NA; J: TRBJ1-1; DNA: TGCAGCGCAGTTGGGGGGACTGAAGCTTTCTTT; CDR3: CSAVGGTEAFF
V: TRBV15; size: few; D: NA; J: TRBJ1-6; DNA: TGTGCCACCAGCAGAGTGGCAGGGGATTCACCCCTCCACTTT; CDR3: CATSRVAGDSPLHF
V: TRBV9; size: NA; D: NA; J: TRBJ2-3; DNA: TGTGCCAGCAGCGGGGCCGACAGAACCCCAGATACGCAGTATTTT; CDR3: CASSGADRTPDTQYF
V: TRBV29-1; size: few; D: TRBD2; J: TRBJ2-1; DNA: TGCAGCGTTTCTAGCGGGGGGGCGAAGAATGAGCAGTTCTTC; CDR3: CSVSSGGAKNEQFF
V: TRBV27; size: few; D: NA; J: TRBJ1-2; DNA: TGTGCCAGCAGGCTCCTTTACCGCAGGGTAGATGGCTACACCTTC; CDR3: CASRLLYRRVDGYTF
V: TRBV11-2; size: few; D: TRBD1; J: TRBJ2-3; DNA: TGTGCCAGCAGCTTCGACAGGGGCACAGATACGCAGTATTTT; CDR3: CASSFDRGTDTQYF
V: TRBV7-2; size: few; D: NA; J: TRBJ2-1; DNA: TGTGCCAGCAGCTTAGGCCATTCCAAGCGGGCCCTGTCGTTCTTC; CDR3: CASSLGHSKRALSFF
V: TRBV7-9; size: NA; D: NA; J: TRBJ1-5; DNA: TGTGCCAGCAGCTTAGTAGACGGCCGAGGGCCCCAGCATTTT; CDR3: CASSLVDGRGPQHF
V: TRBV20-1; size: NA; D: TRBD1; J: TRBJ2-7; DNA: TGCTCGGGACAGGGGCCCTACGAGCAGTACTTC; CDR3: CSGQGPYEQYF
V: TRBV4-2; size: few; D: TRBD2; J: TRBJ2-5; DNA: TGTGCCAGCAGCCAAGCTGTAGCGGGGGGGCAAGAGACCCAGTACTTC; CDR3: CASSQAVAGGQETQYF
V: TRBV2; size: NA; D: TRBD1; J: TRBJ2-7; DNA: TGTGCCAGCAATAAGGGACAGGGGGCCTACGAGCAGTACTTC; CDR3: CASNKGQGAYEQYF
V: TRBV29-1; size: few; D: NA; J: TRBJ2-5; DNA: TGCAGCGTTGCCCAGCAAGAGACCCAGTACTTC; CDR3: CSVAQQETQYF
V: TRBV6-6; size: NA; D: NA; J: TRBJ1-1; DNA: TGTGCCAGCACCGCGAGCGTGGGAGCGAACACTGAAGCTTTCTTT; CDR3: CASTASVGANTEAFF
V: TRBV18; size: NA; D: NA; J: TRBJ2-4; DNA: TGTGCCAGCTCTTCGACACAGCAAAACATTCAGTACTTC; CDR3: CASSSTQQNIQYF
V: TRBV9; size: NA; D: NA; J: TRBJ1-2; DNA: TGTGCCAGCAGCCCTGACAGCTATGGCTACACCTTC; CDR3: CASSPDSYGYTF
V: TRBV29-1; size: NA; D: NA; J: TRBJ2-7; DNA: TGCAGCGTTGTTATGGCCCAGGGTAGGACCTACGAGCAGTACTTC; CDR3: CSVVMAQGRTYEQYF
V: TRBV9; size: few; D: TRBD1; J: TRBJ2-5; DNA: TGTGCCAGCAGCACCGGACAGGAAGAGACCCAGTACTTC; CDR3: CASSTGQEETQYF
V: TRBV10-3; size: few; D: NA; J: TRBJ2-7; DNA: TGTGCCATCAGTCACAGCGTCACGGGCTCCTACGAGCAGTACTTC; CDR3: CAISHSVTGSYEQYF
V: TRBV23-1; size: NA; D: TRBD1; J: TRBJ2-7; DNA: TGCGCCAGCAGTCAATCGCGGGACAGGGGCCCCTACGAGCAGTACTTC; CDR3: CASSQSRDRGPYEQYF